This TCR beta chain was retrieved from a study of T cell clonality in common variable immunodeficiency. The V gene lost 7 bases and the J gene lost 3 bases, with 18 bases spanning the gap. The germline V gene encodes CDR1 SGHDT and CDR2 YYEEEE. This CDR3 contains 15 residues. General observations from the study: In common variable immunodeficiency, TCR beta chains reportedly carried fewer deletions and N-nucleotide insertions. Fewer TCRbeta clones were shared among CVID subjects than controls.

The protocol was immunoSEQ multiplex PCR, while the TCRdb copy is restricted to in-frame clones and leaves out a portion. This sample carries around 28,000 clones, none of them present only once. A remark on this clone: Its antigen is unidentified. Coverage ceases 3 residues before the CDR3 finishes, and the germline J gene fills in the end.

This clonotype originated in a human donor with common variable immunodeficiency. Sequencing used peripheral blood mononuclear cells. V and J are TRBV5-6 and TRBJ2-3; D perhaps matches TRBD1 (6 bases). The DNA read from the CDR3 is TGTGCCAGCGTAACACAGGGCTCTAGGACAGATACG. It encodes CASVTQGSRTDT. The entire CDR3 reads CASVTQGSRTDTQYF.